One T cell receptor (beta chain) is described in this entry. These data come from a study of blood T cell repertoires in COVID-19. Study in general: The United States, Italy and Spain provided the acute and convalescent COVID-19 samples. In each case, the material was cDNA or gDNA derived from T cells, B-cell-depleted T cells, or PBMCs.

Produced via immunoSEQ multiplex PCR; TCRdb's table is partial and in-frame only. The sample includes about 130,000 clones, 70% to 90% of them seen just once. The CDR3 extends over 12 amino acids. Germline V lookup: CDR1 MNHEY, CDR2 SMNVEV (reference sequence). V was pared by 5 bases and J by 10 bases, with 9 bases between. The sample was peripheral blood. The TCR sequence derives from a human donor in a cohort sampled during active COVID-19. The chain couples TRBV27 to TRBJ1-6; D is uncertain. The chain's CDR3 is CASSPLRSPLHF. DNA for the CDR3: TGTGCCAGCAGTCCACTAAGATCACCCCTCCACTTT.